These 16 T cell receptor beta chains were sequenced from one sample in a study of regulatory T cells in long-lasting Graves disease. The time point here: newly diagnosed GD, antithyroid drugs for less than 3 months. The authors made the TCR library using RNA they extracted from PBMCs. Building the TCR beta libraries relied on iRepertoire HTBI primers, and CDR3 regions underwent Arm-PCR. TCRdb called the multiplex PCR reads again in MiXCR, with one record for every CDR3 protein. The sample contains approximately 540,000 distinct CDR3 sequences, around 12% of which appear only once. This same sample was also part of a study on T cells in Graves' hyperthyroidism and ophthalmopathy.

Sequenced here: peripheral blood mononuclear cells (PBMCs), sampled at new diagnosis, from a patient treated with antithyroid drugs. The receptors stem from a woman in her twenties or thirties with Graves disease.

This clonotype was observed at least ten times. The chain recombines TRBV6-2 or TRBV6-3 with TRBJ2-7, with D hard to call. The V gene lost 2 bases and the J gene lost 5 bases, with 13 bases spanning the gap. The CDR3 sequence is 14 residues long. From germline, CDR1 is MNHEY and CDR2 SVGEGT. CDR3 protein: CASSYDLVSHEQYF. For the CDR3, the DNA is TGTGCCAGCAGTTACGACCTAGTTTCCCACGAGCAGTACTTC.

This clonotype has at least ten counts. J is TRBJ1-5 and V is TRBV19; D is perhaps TRBD1 (6 bases). The CDR3 consists of 15 residues. CDR1 and CDR2 (germline): LNHDA, SQIVND (reference sequence). The germline V and J ends were trimmed by 5 bases and 2 bases, with 13 bases remaining between them. In DNA, the CDR3 is TGTGCCAGTAGTTCCCGGGACATGGGCAATCAGCCCCAGCATTTT. As protein: CASSSRDMGNQPQHF.

The gene calls are TRBV20-1 and TRBJ2-1; D may match TRBD1 or TRBD2 (5 bases each). In germline, CDR1 is DFQATT, CDR2 SNEGSKA (reference sequence). V was shortened by 0 bases and J by 2 bases, with 11 bases between the two germline ends. This CDR3 has 15 amino acids. CDR3 residues: CSAREWGNPYNEQFF. As DNA, the CDR3 is TGCAGTGCTAGAGAATGGGGGAACCCCTACAATGAGCAGTTCTTC.

This clonotype was seen repeatedly, ten times or more. V gene TRBV7-9 combines with J gene TRBJ2-7; 8 bases align to TRBD1. Germline CDR1 reads SEHNR; CDR2 reads FQNEAQ (reference sequence). The length of the CDR3 is 15 residues. The trim removed 5 bases at V and 3 bases at J, leaving 9 bases unmatched. CDR3 region: CASSPYTDRVYEQYF. In nucleotides, the CDR3 is TGTGCCAGCAGCCCATACACGGACAGGGTCTACGAGCAGTACTTC.

With respect to this clonotype: A much bigger clone sits one base away, suggesting this may be a read error. J is TRBJ2-6 and V is TRBV7-8; 7 bases fit TRBD2. Germline CDR1 reads SGHVS; CDR2 reads FQNEAQ. The CDR3 spans 19 residues. The CDR3 is CASSRRLAGPLSGVNVLTF. In DNA, the CDR3 is TGTGCCAGCAGCCGGAGACTAGCTGGCCCCCTCTCTGGGGTCAACGTCCTGACTTTC.

This clonotype has at least ten counts. V usage is TRBV5-1 and J usage is TRBJ1-1; D is possibly TRBD1 (6 bases). CDR1 SGHRS and CDR2 YFSETQ come from the germline V gene. The CDR3 is 12 residues long. V was pared by 7 bases and J by 4 bases, with 11 bases between. The CDR3 sequence is CASGGLGTEAFF. CDR3 nucleotide sequence: TGCGCCAGCGGGGGCCTGGGCACTGAAGCTTTCTTT. The full variable domain, in which reference TRBV5-1 and TRBJ1-1 provide the parts outside the CDR3, is KAGVTQTPRYLIKTRGQQVTLSCSPISGHRSVSWYQQTPGQGLQFLFEYFSETQRNKGNFPGRFSGRQFSNSRSEMNVSTLELGDSALYLCASGGLGTEAFFGQGTRLTVV.

The chain carries TRBV28 and TRBJ2-2; D might be TRBD1 or TRBD2, each matching 5 bases. Trimming pared 8 bases from V and 7 bases from J, leaving 17 bases between. CDR3 length equals 14 residues. Germline V gene data show CDR1 as MDHEN and CDR2 as SYDVKM. The CDR3 DNA is TGTGCCAGCTCATGGCAGGGAGACGACGGGGAGCTGTTTTTT. Translating gives CASSWQGDDGELFF.

This clonotype was counted at least ten times. This chain uses TRBV19 with TRBJ1-1; a weak D match, TRBD1 (5 bases). Germline V gene sequence: CDR1 LNHDA, CDR2 SQIVND (reference sequence). The V end was cut by 5 bases, the J end by 2 bases, with 15 bases between. The CDR3 contains 15 residues. The CDR3 bases are TGTGCCAGTAGTCCCCATAGCAGGGAAAACACTGAAGCTTTCTTT. Translating gives CASSPHSRENTEAFF.

In its sample, this clonotype was seen many times. The chain joins TRBV5-4 to TRBJ2-7, with D perhaps matching TRBD1 (6 bases). V shed 0 bases and J shed 3 bases, with 7 bases lying between them. The CDR3 contains 13 residues. Germline lookup yields CDR1 SGHNT and CDR2 YYREEE (reference sequence). The DNA of the CDR3 is TGTGCCAGCAGCTTGGGACAGGACTACGAGCAGTACTTC. This encodes CASSLGQDYEQYF.

This clonotype has ten or more counts. The rearrangement joins TRBV6-1 to TRBJ1-5; D gene uncertain. Per germline, CDR1 MNHNS and CDR2 SASEGT. Trimming took off 6 bases at V and 3 bases at J, with 15 bases between the two ends. The CDR3 is made up of 15 amino acids. The DNA of the CDR3 is TGTGCCAGCAGCTCCATCGGCCGAAACAATCAGCCCCAGCATTTT. Residues: CASSSIGRNNQPQHF.

The genes are TRBV7-9 and TRBJ2-7; D may match TRBD1 or TRBD2 (5 bases each). Trimming pared 4 bases from V and 2 bases from J, leaving 9 bases between. The CDR3 is made up of 13 amino acids. Germline CDR1 SEHNR, CDR2 FQNEAQ (reference sequence). This CDR3 is CASSSLGAYEQYF. The CDR3 nucleotides read TGTGCCAGCAGCTCCTTGGGGGCCTACGAGCAGTACTTC.

This clonotype was counted at least ten times. The chain recombines TRBV7-8 with TRBJ2-2, with 8 bases that match TRBD2. Germline V gives CDR1 SGHVS, CDR2 FQNEAQ. The CDR3 sequence is 18 residues long. The V segment lost 2 bases and the J segment 4 bases; nucleotides outside the gene matches: 12. The CDR3, as DNA: TGTGCCAGCAGCTTATCCTTCCCAGCGGGAGAGGTCACCGGGGAGCTGTTTTTT. Translating it yields CASSLSFPAGEVTGELFF.

The chain recombines TRBV2 with TRBJ2-5; D uncertain. The CDR3 is 16 residues long. Trimming removed 2 bases at V and 6 bases at J, with 19 bases between. Germline CDR1 SNHLY, CDR2 FYNNEI. The CDR3 is CASSELTGHRQKTQYF. DNA of the CDR3: TGTGCCAGCAGTGAACTTACCGGTCATCGGCAGAAGACCCAGTACTTC. Full variable domain (rest looked up from reference TRBV2 and TRBJ2-5): EPEVTQTPSHQVTQMGQEVILRCVPISNHLYFYWYRQILGQKVEFLVSFYNNEISEKSEIFDDQFSVERPDGSNFTLKIRSTKLEDSAMYFCASSELTGHRQKTQYFGPGTRLLVL.

V usage is TRBV19 and J usage is TRBJ2-7, with no clear D. Germline lookup yields CDR1 LNHDA and CDR2 SQIVND (reference sequence). The CDR3 totals 13 residues. The ends were cut back, 1 base at V and 6 bases at J, with 10 bases in the middle. This chain's CDR3 is CASSIGPGSEQYF. CDR3 DNA: TGTGCCAGTAGTATAGGGCCAGGTTCCGAGCAGTACTTC.

This clonotype was counted a few times. This chain links TRBV5-1 with TRBJ2-3; tentatively, D is TRBD1 (5 bases). CDR1 is SGHRS and CDR2 is YFSETQ in the germline V gene. This CDR3 comprises 15 residues. Trimming pared 0 bases from V and 3 bases from J, leaving 11 bases between. The CDR3 nucleotides read TGCGCCAGCAGCTTGGTGGGGCTAAAGACAGATACGCAGTATTTT. Translated: CASSLVGLKTDTQYF.

This clonotype was observed at least ten times. This chain connects TRBV5-6 to TRBJ2-7; 9 bases match TRBD1. This CDR3 is built from 14 residues. V gave up 4 bases and J gave up 5 bases; unmatched junction bases: 7. Germline V gives CDR1 SGHDT, CDR2 YYEEEE. CDR3 region: CASSDGTGFHEQYF. The CDR3 DNA follows: TGTGCCAGCAGCGACGGGACAGGGTTCCACGAGCAGTACTTC.